This is a list of T cell receptor beta chains from one sample in a study of cytomegalovirus exposure and HLA in healthy donors. The table came from immunoSEQ multiplex PCR; TCRdb's copy has only in-frame clones and leaves some out. This table has roughly 48,000 clones, about 78% appearing once. The sequenced sample consisted of PBMCs. The receptor source for this set is a woman in her thirties in good health and CMV-seronegative. Each CDR3 is given with its conserved first and last residue. The order of the fields is D gene, J gene, CDR3 length, clone size, V gene, CDR3 protein, CDR3 DNA. D genes are given only for firm matches. Not all rows give a size; the values are once, few, many and, for expanded clones, a class.

D gene: TRBD2
J gene: TRBJ2-5
CDR3 length: 15
clone size: -
V gene: TRBV11-2
CDR3 protein: CASSLGGTSQETQYF
CDR3 DNA: TGTGCCAGCAGCTTAGGCGGGACTAGCCAAGAGACCCAGTACTTC

D gene: TRBD1
J gene: TRBJ2-7
CDR3 length: 16
clone size: -
V gene: TRBV30
CDR3 protein: CAWSVTGTGDSYEQYF
CDR3 DNA: TGTGCCTGGAGTGTAACCGGGACAGGGGATTCCTACGAGCAGTACTTC

D gene: -
J gene: TRBJ2-5
CDR3 length: 13
clone size: -
V gene: TRBV7-2
CDR3 protein: CASSSEREETQYF
CDR3 DNA: TGTGCCAGCAGCTCTGAACGGGAAGAGACCCAGTACTTC

D gene: -
J gene: TRBJ2-7
CDR3 length: 15
clone size: -
V gene: TRBV5-1
CDR3 protein: CASSLGFDTTYEQYF
CDR3 DNA: TGCGCCAGCAGCTTGGGGTTCGACACCACCTACGAGCAGTACTTC

D gene: -
J gene: TRBJ2-5
CDR3 length: 16
clone size: -
V gene: TRBV4-1
CDR3 protein: CASSQEQGLFQETQYF
CDR3 DNA: TGCGCCAGCAGCCAAGAACAGGGCTTATTTCAAGAGACCCAGTACTTC

D gene: -
J gene: TRBJ2-1
CDR3 length: 16
clone size: few
V gene: TRBV7-9
CDR3 protein: CASSPLAVSSYNEQFF
CDR3 DNA: TGTGCCAGCAGCCCGTTAGCGGTTAGCTCCTACAATGAGCAGTTCTTC

D gene: -
J gene: TRBJ2-6
CDR3 length: 17
clone size: -
V gene: TRBV29-1
CDR3 protein: CRQRRRDHRCAANVLTF
CDR3 DNA: TGCAGGCAAAGGAGAAGGGATCACAGGTGTGCGGCCAACGTCCTGACTTTC

D gene: -
J gene: TRBJ1-2
CDR3 length: 12
clone size: -
V gene: TRBV28
CDR3 protein: CASSTDSYGYTF
CDR3 DNA: TGTGCCAGCAGCACCGACAGCTATGGCTACACCTTC

D gene: -
J gene: TRBJ2-5
CDR3 length: 14
clone size: -
V gene: TRBV9
CDR3 protein: CASSAYDRQETQYF
CDR3 DNA: TGTGCCAGCAGCGCCTATGACAGGCAAGAGACCCAGTACTTC

D gene: -
J gene: TRBJ1-4
CDR3 length: 12
clone size: -
V gene: TRBV7-6
CDR3 protein: CASSLVDEKLFF
CDR3 DNA: TGTGCCAGCAGTCTAGTGGATGAAAAACTGTTTTTT

D gene: TRBD1
J gene: TRBJ1-1
CDR3 length: 18
clone size: -
V gene: TRBV4-1
CDR3 protein: CASSPSLTGDGVDTEAFF
CDR3 DNA: TGCGCCAGCAGCCCTTCCCTGACAGGGGATGGGGTAGACACTGAAGCTTTCTTT

D gene: TRBD2
J gene: TRBJ2-5
CDR3 length: 16
clone size: -
V gene: TRBV7-9
CDR3 protein: CASSLGTSGGQETQYF
CDR3 DNA: TGTGCCAGCAGCCTTGGGACTAGCGGGGGCCAAGAGACCCAGTACTTC

D gene: TRBD2
J gene: TRBJ2-1
CDR3 length: 15
clone size: -
V gene: TRBV7-9
CDR3 protein: CASSSGGLEYNEQFF
CDR3 DNA: TGTGCCAGCAGCTCAGGTGGACTAGAATACAATGAGCAGTTCTTC

D gene: -
J gene: TRBJ2-6
CDR3 length: 20
clone size: -
V gene: TRBV14
CDR3 protein: CASSQGVRTPSASGANVLTF
CDR3 DNA: TGTGCCAGCAGCCAAGGAGTAAGGACTCCTTCAGCCTCTGGGGCCAACGTCCTGACTTTC

D gene: TRBD2
J gene: TRBJ2-3
CDR3 length: 14
clone size: few
V gene: TRBV29-1
CDR3 protein: CSVETSGSSDTQYF
CDR3 DNA: TGCAGCGTTGAGACTAGCGGGAGCTCAGATACGCAGTATTTT

D gene: -
J gene: TRBJ2-1
CDR3 length: 16
clone size: -
V gene: TRBV4-1
CDR3 protein: CASSQDESGAQKKQFF
CDR3 DNA: TGCGCCAGCAGCCAAGATGAATCAGGGGCCCAAAAAAAGCAGTTCTTC

D gene: TRBD2
J gene: TRBJ2-2
CDR3 length: 17
clone size: -
V gene: TRBV4-1
CDR3 protein: CASSRGTSGAETGELFF
CDR3 DNA: TGCGCCAGCAGCCGTGGGACTAGCGGGGCCGAGACCGGGGAGCTGTTTTTT

D gene: -
J gene: TRBJ2-1
CDR3 length: 11
clone size: few
V gene: TRBV7-8
CDR3 protein: CASSFVNEQFF
CDR3 DNA: TGTGCCAGCAGCTTCGTAAATGAGCAGTTCTTC

D gene: -
J gene: TRBJ2-1
CDR3 length: 11
clone size: -
V gene: TRBV30
CDR3 protein: CAWEEYNEQFF
CDR3 DNA: TGTGCCTGGGAGGAGTACAATGAGCAGTTCTTC

D gene: -
J gene: TRBJ2-5
CDR3 length: 13
clone size: medium-sized
V gene: TRBV6-1
CDR3 protein: CASSEVQGETQYF
CDR3 DNA: TGTGCCAGCAGTGAGGTACAGGGCGAGACCCAGTACTTC